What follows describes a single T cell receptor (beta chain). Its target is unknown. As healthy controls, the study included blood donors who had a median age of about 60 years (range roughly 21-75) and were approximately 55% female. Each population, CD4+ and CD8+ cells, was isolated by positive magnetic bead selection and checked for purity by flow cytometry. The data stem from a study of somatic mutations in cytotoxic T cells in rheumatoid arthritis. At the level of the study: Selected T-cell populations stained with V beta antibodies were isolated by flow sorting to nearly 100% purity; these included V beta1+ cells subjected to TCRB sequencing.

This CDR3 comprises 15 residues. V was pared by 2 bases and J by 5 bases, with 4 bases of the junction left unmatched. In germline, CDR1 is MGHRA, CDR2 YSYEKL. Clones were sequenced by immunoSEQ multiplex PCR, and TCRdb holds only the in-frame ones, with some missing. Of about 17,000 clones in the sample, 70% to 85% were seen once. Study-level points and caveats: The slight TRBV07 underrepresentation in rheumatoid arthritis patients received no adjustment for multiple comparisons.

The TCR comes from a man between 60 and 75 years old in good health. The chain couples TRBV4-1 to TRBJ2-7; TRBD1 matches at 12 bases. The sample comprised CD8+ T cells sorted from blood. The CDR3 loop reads CASSQTGTGGDEQYF. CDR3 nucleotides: TGCGCCAGCAGCCAAACCGGGACAGGGGGCGACGAGCAGTACTTC.